One and the same sample provided the 17 T cell receptor beta chains below, sequenced in a study of CD8 T cells in Susac syndrome. Random-hexamer reverse transcription was applied to roughly 0.5 to 1 ug RNA. TCRdb itself ran the immunoSEQ multiplex PCR reads through MiXCR, one entry per CDR3 protein. Of 200,000 to 250,000 distinct CDR3 sequences in the sample, about 90% were seen once. What was sequenced was CD8+ T cells from PBMCs. The source is a human donor with multiple sclerosis.

The chain joins TRBV5-4 to TRBJ2-2; no firm D call. The germline gives CDR1 SGHNT, CDR2 YYREEE (reference sequence). V lost 4 bases to trimming and J lost 3 bases, with 19 bases between them. This CDR3 region has 17 residues. The CDR3 DNA is TGTGCCAGCAGCCCAAGGACCCCGACTGGCGACACCGGGGAGCTGTTTTTT. Protein product: CASSPRTPTGDTGELFF.

This chain joins TRBV9 and TRBJ2-1; a possible D gene is TRBD2 (6 bases). Germline assignment: CDR1 SGDLS and CDR2 YYNGEE. The CDR3 consists of 15 residues. Trimming took 0 bases from V and 2 from J, leaving 9 bases between them. For the CDR3, the DNA is TGTGCCAGCAGCGTAGACGGGAGCCCCTACAATGAGCAGTTCTTC. This translates into CASSVDGSPYNEQFF.

The rearrangement joins TRBV19 to TRBJ2-1; 8 bases are shared with TRBD2. V lost 4 bases and J lost 7; bases outside the gene matches: 3. Germline V lookup: CDR1 LNHDA, CDR2 SQIVND (reference sequence). The CDR3 consists of 13 residues. As DNA, the CDR3 is TGTGCCAGTAGTAGGACTAGCCAGAATGAGCAGTTCTTC. Translated, it gives CASSRTSQNEQFF.

J is TRBJ2-1 and V is TRBV6-4; no firm D call. Germline V CDR1 and CDR2: MRHNA, SNTAGT. The CDR3 contains 13 residues. Trimming stripped 10 bases from V and 6 bases from J, with 16 bases between. Written as DNA, the CDR3 is TGTGCCACCCAGGCTGGTTGGGGCAATGAGCAGTTCTTC. This codes for CATQAGWGNEQFF.

The rearrangement links TRBV7-9 to TRBJ1-1; D is uncertain. Germline CDR1 is SEHNR and CDR2 is FQNEAQ (reference sequence). The V end was cut by 1 base, the J end by 8 bases, with 11 bases between. The CDR3 is 13 residues long. CDR3 nucleotides: TGTGCCAGCAGCTTAGTCCCACCCCGGGAAGCTTTCTTT. Protein sequence: CASSLVPPREAFF.

V and J are TRBV13 and TRBJ2-1, with D possibly being TRBD1 (6 bases). The CDR3 runs to 16 residues. Trimming pared 4 bases from V and 5 bases from J, leaving 18 bases between. CDR1 is PRHDT and CDR2 is FYEKMQ in the germline V gene (reference sequence). The CDR3 DNA sequence: TGTGCCAGCAGCTCTCCTCGCCGGACAGATGACAATGAGCAGTTCTTC. Encoded protein: CASSSPRRTDDNEQFF.

The J gene is TRBJ2-1, the V gene TRBV10-2; TRBD2 might be the D (5 bases). This CDR3 region has 14 residues. The germline CDR1 and CDR2 sequences are WSHSY and SAAADI. V dropped 7 bases and J dropped 5 bases, with 15 bases sitting between them. The CDR3 is CASNPTDFHNEQFF. The DNA for the CDR3 is TGCGCCAGCAATCCCACGGACTTTCACAATGAGCAGTTCTTC.

The rearrangement uses TRBV14 and TRBJ1-1; 7 nucleotides agree with TRBD1. The CDR3 runs to 15 residues. The junction had 5 bases not matched to a gene; V was cut back by 3 bases and J by 1 base. Germline V gene lookup returns CDR1 SGHDN and CDR2 FVKESK. The CDR3 DNA sequence: TGTGCCAGCAGCCACGGGACAGCCTCGAACACTGAAGCTTTCTTT. Its translation is CASSHGTASNTEAFF.

The chain has TRBV7-6 and TRBJ1-1, with TRBD1 matching 8 bases. Germline assignment: CDR1 SGHVS and CDR2 FNYEAQ. J lost 7 bases, V lost 1 base, and 8 bases had no gene match. The CDR3 covers 15 residues. The CDR3 loop is CASSLGVQGANEAFF. Written as DNA, the CDR3 is TGTGCCAGCAGCTTAGGGGTTCAGGGGGCAAATGAAGCTTTCTTT.

The rearrangement joins TRBV19 to TRBJ2-7; 7 positions agree with TRBD2. Looked up from germline, CDR1 is LNHDA and CDR2 is SQIVND (reference sequence). V shed 5 bases and J 7 bases; nucleotides not matched to a gene: 5. This CDR3 is built from 12 residues. CDR3 region: CASSAGVGEQYF. The CDR3 nucleotides read TGTGCCAGTAGTGCGGGGGTAGGTGAGCAGTACTTC.

This clonotype was detected only a few times. The chain joins TRBV27 to TRBJ2-7, with TRBD1 matching over 7 bases. The CDR3 covers 13 residues. The germline gives CDR1 MNHEY, CDR2 SMNVEV (reference sequence). V shed 8 bases, J shed 2 bases, and the junction held 6 bases outside the gene matches. The CDR3 bases are TGTGCCAGCTCGCAGGGGGTAGCCTACGAGCAGTACTTC. Translation: CASSQGVAYEQYF.

In this sample, this clonotype turned up once. This chain connects TRBV9 to TRBJ2-3; D uncertain. Trimming removed 0 bases from V and 7 bases from J, with 9 bases in between. This CDR3 is built from 13 residues. Per the germline V gene, CDR1 is SGDLS and CDR2 is YYNGEE. CDR3 DNA sequence: TGTGCCAGCAGCGTAGGGGTGTTTCATACGCAGTATTTT. Residues: CASSVGVFHTQYF.

The V call is TRBV13, the J call TRBJ2-5, with D perhaps matching TRBD1 (6 bases). CDR1 is PRHDT, CDR2 FYEKMQ, per germline (reference sequence). This CDR3 is 15 amino acids long. V was shortened by 4 bases and J by 2 bases, with 14 bases between the two germline ends. CDR3 nucleotide sequence: TGTGCCAGCAGCTCGGGACAAACGCCTCAAGAGACCCAGTACTTC. Protein product: CASSSGQTPQETQYF.

The chain uses TRBV29-1 and TRBJ1-2, with D unclear. The CDR3 has 12 residues. Germline V lookup: CDR1 SQVTM, CDR2 ANQGSEA. V was clipped by 1 base and J by 8 bases, with 11 bases between them. In DNA form, the CDR3 reads TGCAGCGTTGAAGGACCCATGGGGGGCTACACCTTC. Its protein is CSVEGPMGGYTF.

The chain combines TRBV4-1 with TRBJ2-1, with 10 bases aligning to TRBD2. CDR1 is MGHRA, CDR2 YSYEKL, per germline. J was trimmed by 3 bases and V by 1 base; bases with no gene match: 6. This CDR3 comprises 17 residues. CDR3: CASSQVAGGLLYNEQFF. The DNA of the CDR3 is TGCGCCAGCAGCCAAGTAGCGGGGGGACTGCTCTACAATGAGCAGTTCTTC.

The rearrangement uses TRBV18 and TRBJ1-4; a possible D gene is TRBD1 (5 bases). Germline V gene data show CDR1 as KGHSH and CDR2 as LQKENI. The CDR3 has 14 amino acids. V shed 6 bases and J shed 4 bases, with 12 bases lying between them. The CDR3 here is CASSATDINEKLFF. DNA of the CDR3: TGTGCCAGCTCCGCGACGGACATTAATGAAAAACTGTTTTTT.

This chain joins TRBV12-3 or TRBV12-4 and TRBJ1-2, with a weak D call TRBD1 (5 bases). V was shortened by 1 base and J by 7 bases, with 22 bases between the two germline ends. This CDR3 has 17 amino acids. CDR3 loop: CASSLVQTGSSGSGYTF. CDR3 sequence (DNA): TGTGCCAGCAGTTTAGTGCAAACCGGGTCATCAGGGAGTGGCTACACCTTC.